The sequence of this T cell receptor beta chain was determined in a study of blood T cell repertoires in COVID-19. Overall study context: COVID-19 samples, acute and convalescent, were from the United States, Italy and Spain. In each case, the material was cDNA or gDNA derived from T cells, B-cell-depleted T cells, or PBMCs.

Germline-derived CDR1 and CDR2 are SGHAT and FQDESV (reference sequence). The V and J ends lost 7 bases and 6 bases respectively, with 19 bases between them. This CDR3 is built from 14 residues. Per the original methods: Researchers report that nucleated cell counts were estimated from reference gene primer amplification. Profiled with immunoSEQ multiplex PCR; TCRdb holds only in-frame clones, not every one. The D gene and trimming were derived from the DNA, and the V and J assignments and clone size from that table. The sample lists around 270,000 clones, about 89% occurring once. The sequenced sample consisted of peripheral blood. The source is a man aged 35 to 55 with acute or convalescent COVID-19. The gene calls are TRBV11-1 and TRBJ2-7, with D possibly TRBD2 on 6 matching bases. The CDR3 DNA reads TGTGCCAGCAACCCGGAGGGGCCTCTAGGCGAGCAGTACTTC. As protein: CASNPEGPLGEQYF.